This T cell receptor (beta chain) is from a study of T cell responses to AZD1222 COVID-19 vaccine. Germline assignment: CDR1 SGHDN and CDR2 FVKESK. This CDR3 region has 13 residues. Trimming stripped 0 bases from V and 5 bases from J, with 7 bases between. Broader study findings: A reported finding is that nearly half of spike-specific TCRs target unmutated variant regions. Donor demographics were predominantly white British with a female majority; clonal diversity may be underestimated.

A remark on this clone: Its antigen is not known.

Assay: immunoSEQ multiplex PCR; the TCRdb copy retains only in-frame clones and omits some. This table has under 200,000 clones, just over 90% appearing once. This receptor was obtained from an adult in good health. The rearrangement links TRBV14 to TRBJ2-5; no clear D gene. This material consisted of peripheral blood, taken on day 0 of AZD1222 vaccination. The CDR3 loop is CASSQDFWETQYF. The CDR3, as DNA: TGTGCCAGCAGCCAAGATTTTTGGGAGACCCAGTACTTC.